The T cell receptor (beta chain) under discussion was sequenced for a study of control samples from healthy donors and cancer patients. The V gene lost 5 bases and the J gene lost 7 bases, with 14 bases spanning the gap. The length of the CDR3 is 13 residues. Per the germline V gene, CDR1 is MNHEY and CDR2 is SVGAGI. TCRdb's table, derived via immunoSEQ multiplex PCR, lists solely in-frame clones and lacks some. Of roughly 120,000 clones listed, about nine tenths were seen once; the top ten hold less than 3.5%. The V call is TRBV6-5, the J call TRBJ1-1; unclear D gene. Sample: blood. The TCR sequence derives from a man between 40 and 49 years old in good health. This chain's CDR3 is CASSIRPPNEAFF. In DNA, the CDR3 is TGTGCCAGCAGTATCCGCCCCCCAAATGAAGCTTTCTTT.